The T cell receptor (beta chain) under discussion was sequenced for a study of blood T cell repertoires in COVID-19. Turning to the study itself: Samples of COVID-19 (acute and convalescent) were obtained from the United States, Italy and Spain. Sources were T cells, B-cell-depleted T cells, or PBMCs; the material itself was cDNA or gDNA.

Authors' processing steps: From reference gene primer amplification, estimates of nucleated cell counts were derived. The protocol was immunoSEQ multiplex PCR, while the TCRdb copy is restricted to in-frame clones and leaves out a portion. From that table come the V and J calls and clone size; the DNA was used to work out D and trimming. The table includes roughly 200,000 clones, 80% detected once. The TCR was taken from a man aged 55 to 69 with acute or convalescent COVID-19. Specimen: peripheral blood.

CDR3 DNA sequence: TGTGCCAGCAGCTTATTTGCGCCAATAGATACGCAGTATTTT. It yields the protein CASSLFAPIDTQYF. This chain joins TRBV11-2 and TRBJ2-3; D call uncertain. Germline CDR1 is SGHAT and CDR2 is FQNNGV. This CDR3 region has 14 residues. With 2 bases removed from V and 5 bases from J, the gap between germline ends came to 11 bases.